This record looks at one T cell receptor beta chain sequence and its context. The target antigen is unknown. The sample comes from a study of pediatric ulcerative colitis. Findings of the study overall: In rectum, acute severe colitis had expanded clones and less diversity. Blood samples from a couple of patients yielded substantially fewer templates and were excluded from blood-rectal overlap analysis. Ulcerative colitis patients shared more blood-rectal clones than controls. Two rectal clonotypes were found only in ulcerative colitis patients, all of them.

The data were produced by immunoSEQ multiplex PCR, yet TCRdb's version contains in-frame clones alone and is incomplete. The table has 17,000 or so clones, roughly 70% seen once. Germline lookup yields CDR1 MDHEN and CDR2 SYDVKM. The CDR3 extends over 16 amino acids. The V and J ends lost 4 bases and 0 bases, in that order; junction bases with no gene match: 6. The rectum was sampled with one to two pinch biopsies at colonoscopy. Sequenced material: gut tissue. The J gene is TRBJ2-7, the V gene TRBV28, with 10 bases fitting TRBD2. The receptor comes from a girl between 5 and 17 years old with moderate ulcerative colitis. The CDR3 spells CASSSLSGRGSYEQYF. The CDR3 coding sequence is TGTGCCAGCAGTTCTCTAAGCGGGAGGGGCTCCTACGAGCAGTACTTC.